The source of this TCR beta chain is a study of T cell changes during pregnancy in multiple sclerosis. Assay used: immunoSEQ multiplex PCR; TCRdb lists only in-frame clones, some missing. The sample has roughly 56,000 clones; 88% are singletons. Between the trimmed V and J ends, which lost 6 bases and 1 base, there was a span of 14 bases. The CDR3 extends over 15 amino acids. Germline V CDR1 and CDR2: MDHEN, SYDVKM. J is TRBJ2-3 and V is TRBV28; D gene unclear. This sequence originates from a female donor with multiple sclerosis, enrolled in a pregnancy study. The material was peripheral blood, obtained in the first trimester of pregnancy. CDR3 nucleotides: TGTGCCAGCAGCGACCACGAAAGCGGCACAGATACGCAGTATTTT. Encoded protein: CASSDHESGTDTQYF.